Included here is one TCR beta chain sequence, with context. Its antigen is not known. In the PCR, 60 Vbeta and 13 Jbeta primers were used. Generated by immunoSEQ multiplex PCR, the TCRdb table keeps only in-frame clones and is missing some. The repertoire holds roughly 200,000 clones, with approximately 85% as singletons. The sample is drawn from a study of cytomegalovirus exposure and HLA in healthy donors. Germline V gene lookup returns CDR1 MNHEY and CDR2 SVGAGI. Trimming left V 1 base short and J 5 bases short, with 15 bases between. The CDR3 is 16 amino acids. Points from the study as a whole: Differences between HLA loci emerged in a later analysis of TCR association rates, with DRB1 most and HLA-C fewest.

The clonotype comes from a woman aged 45-65 years in good health and CMV-seronegative. The sample comprised PBMCs. The rearrangement links TRBV6-5 to TRBJ1-5; D not certain. The CDR3 nucleotides are TGTGCCAGCAGTTACTTGAGGCTGCCCCCTTATCAGCCCCAGCATTTT. It yields the protein CASSYLRLPPYQPQHF.